Listed below are T cell receptor beta chains from one sample, sequenced in a study of blood T cell repertoires in COVID-19. Sequencing was performed with immunoSEQ multiplex PCR; in TCRdb, only in-frame clones are kept and a portion is missing. This table holds approximately 30,000 clones, around 85% found once. Sequenced input: peripheral blood. Source of these receptors: a human donor in a cohort sampled during active COVID-19. CDR3s include the opening cysteine and the closing phenylalanine or tryptophan. D genes are given only for firm matches. Clone sizes are given selectively: once, few, many, or a class where the clone is expanded.

V gene: TRBV6-5
clone size: -
J gene: TRBJ2-4
CDR3 length: 11
D gene: -
CDR3 protein: CAREGIGIQYF
CDR3 DNA: TGTGCCAGGGAGGGTATCGGCATTCAGTACTTC

V gene: TRBV6-2/TRBV6-3
clone size: -
J gene: TRBJ2-1
CDR3 length: 13
D gene: -
CDR3 protein: CASSYEWGDEQFF
CDR3 DNA: TGTGCCAGCAGTTACGAATGGGGGGATGAGCAGTTCTTC

V gene: TRBV4-3
clone size: -
J gene: TRBJ2-1
CDR3 length: 15
D gene: TRBD2
CDR3 protein: CASSPTGTSRYEQFF
CDR3 DNA: TGCGCCAGCAGTCCTACCGGGACTAGCAGGTATGAGCAGTTCTTC

V gene: TRBV19
clone size: -
J gene: TRBJ2-1
CDR3 length: 17
D gene: TRBD1
CDR3 protein: CASSIRTARGPYNEQFF
CDR3 DNA: TGTGCCAGTAGTATACGGACAGCCAGGGGGCCCTACAATGAGCAGTTCTTC

V gene: TRBV5-1
clone size: few
J gene: TRBJ2-3
CDR3 length: 15
D gene: -
CDR3 protein: CASSPRSASTDTQYF
CDR3 DNA: TGCGCCAGCAGCCCTAGGAGCGCCAGCACAGATACGCAGTATTTT

V gene: TRBV2
clone size: -
J gene: TRBJ2-2
CDR3 length: 14
D gene: TRBD2
CDR3 protein: CASNIGGDTGELFF
CDR3 DNA: TGTGCCAGCAATATTGGGGGGGATACCGGGGAGCTGTTTTTT

V gene: TRBV28
clone size: once
J gene: TRBJ1-4
CDR3 length: 16
D gene: -
CDR3 protein: CASTPGGPPMNEKLFF
CDR3 DNA: TGTGCCAGCACCCCGGGAGGGCCCCCAATGAATGAAAAACTGTTTTTT

V gene: TRBV15
clone size: -
J gene: TRBJ2-3
CDR3 length: 14
D gene: -
CDR3 protein: CATSREATSGTQYF
CDR3 DNA: TGTGCCACCAGCAGAGAAGCGACTTCGGGGACGCAGTATTTT

V gene: TRBV29-1
clone size: -
J gene: TRBJ1-2
CDR3 length: 16
D gene: TRBD1
CDR3 protein: CSVDKGTGDLWYGYTF
CDR3 DNA: TGCAGCGTTGATAAGGGGACAGGGGATTTATGGTATGGCTACACCTTC

V gene: TRBV27
clone size: -
J gene: TRBJ2-3
CDR3 length: 14
D gene: -
CDR3 protein: CASSRNSGTDTQYF
CDR3 DNA: TGTGCCAGCAGTCGGAATAGCGGCACAGATACGCAGTATTTT

V gene: TRBV7-2
clone size: -
J gene: TRBJ1-2
CDR3 length: 12
D gene: -
CDR3 protein: CASSLEGVGYTF
CDR3 DNA: TGTGCCAGCAGCTTAGAGGGGGTTGGCTACACCTTC

V gene: TRBV27
clone size: medium-sized
J gene: TRBJ2-7
CDR3 length: 16
D gene: TRBD1
CDR3 protein: CASSLSVGQDSYEQYF
CDR3 DNA: TGTGCCAGCAGTTTAAGCGTGGGACAGGACTCCTACGAGCAGTACTTC

V gene: TRBV6-1
clone size: -
J gene: TRBJ1-5
CDR3 length: 14
D gene: -
CDR3 protein: CASSEQRARRPQHF
CDR3 DNA: TGTGCCAGCAGTGAACAGAGGGCTCGACGGCCCCAGCATTTT

V gene: TRBV5-6
clone size: few
J gene: TRBJ2-7
CDR3 length: 13
D gene: -
CDR3 protein: CASSFRGTYEQYF
CDR3 DNA: TGTGCCAGCAGCTTCAGGGGTACCTACGAGCAGTACTTC

V gene: TRBV6-2/TRBV6-3
clone size: once
J gene: TRBJ1-1
CDR3 length: 13
D gene: -
CDR3 protein: CASSLPWRTEAFF
CDR3 DNA: TGTGCCAGCAGCCTCCCCTGGAGGACTGAAGCTTTCTTT

V gene: TRBV28
clone size: -
J gene: TRBJ1-5
CDR3 length: 16
D gene: -
CDR3 protein: CASSSRDRRGGQPQHF
CDR3 DNA: TGTGCCAGCAGTTCCCGCGACAGGCGTGGAGGTCAGCCCCAGCATTTT

V gene: TRBV10-1
clone size: few
J gene: TRBJ2-7
CDR3 length: 16
D gene: TRBD2
CDR3 protein: CASSGTSGSSTYEQYF
CDR3 DNA: TGCGCCAGCAGTGGGACTAGCGGGAGTAGTACCTACGAGCAGTACTTC

V gene: TRBV15
clone size: -
J gene: TRBJ1-2
CDR3 length: 14
D gene: -
CDR3 protein: CATSRDRTDYGYTF
CDR3 DNA: TGTGCCACCAGCAGAGATCGGACAGACTATGGCTACACCTTC

V gene: TRBV27
clone size: once
J gene: TRBJ2-1
CDR3 length: 16
D gene: TRBD2
CDR3 protein: CASSLALAGGYNEQFF
CDR3 DNA: TGTGCCAGCAGTTTAGCCTTAGCGGGAGGGTACAATGAGCAGTTCTTC

V gene: TRBV7-2
clone size: -
J gene: TRBJ2-5
CDR3 length: 17
D gene: TRBD2
CDR3 protein: CASSPWTSGIYLETQYF
CDR3 DNA: TGTGCCAGCAGCCCGTGGACTAGCGGGATCTACCTGGAGACCCAGTACTTC

V gene: TRBV29-1
clone size: -
J gene: TRBJ2-1
CDR3 length: 14
D gene: TRBD2
CDR3 protein: CSVAGLAGVDEQFF
CDR3 DNA: TGCAGCGTTGCGGGACTAGCGGGAGTCGATGAGCAGTTCTTC

V gene: TRBV10-3
clone size: -
J gene: TRBJ2-2
CDR3 length: 15
D gene: -
CDR3 protein: CAISVWTVNTGELFF
CDR3 DNA: TGTGCCATCAGTGTCTGGACAGTTAACACCGGGGAGCTGTTTTTT

V gene: TRBV6-5
clone size: -
J gene: TRBJ2-7
CDR3 length: 14
D gene: -
CDR3 protein: CASSYQGQAYEQYF
CDR3 DNA: TGTGCCAGCAGTTACCAGGGACAAGCGTACGAGCAGTACTTC

V gene: TRBV7-8
clone size: -
J gene: TRBJ2-1
CDR3 length: 16
D gene: -
CDR3 protein: CASSSSLGRYSNEQFF
CDR3 DNA: TGTGCCAGCAGCTCCAGTCTCGGGAGATATAGTAATGAGCAGTTCTTC

V gene: TRBV6-1
clone size: few
J gene: TRBJ1-5
CDR3 length: 16
D gene: -
CDR3 protein: CASSEGSGVPPPPQHF
CDR3 DNA: TGTGCCAGCAGTGAAGGGTCAGGGGTCCCCCCCCCGCCCCAGCATTTT

V gene: TRBV28
clone size: -
J gene: TRBJ1-4
CDR3 length: 15
D gene: -
CDR3 protein: CASSFGSAGDEKLFF
CDR3 DNA: TGTGCCAGTAGTTTTGGTTCGGCAGGGGATGAAAAACTGTTTTTT

V gene: TRBV10-2
clone size: -
J gene: TRBJ2-1
CDR3 length: 17
D gene: TRBD2
CDR3 protein: CASSESRLAERGNEQFF
CDR3 DNA: TGCGCCAGCAGTGAGTCTCGACTAGCGGAGAGGGGCAATGAGCAGTTCTTC

V gene: TRBV7-9
clone size: -
J gene: TRBJ2-3
CDR3 length: 16
D gene: TRBD2
CDR3 protein: CASSLFVTSGTDTQYF
CDR3 DNA: TGTGCCAGCAGCTTATTCGTGACTAGCGGCACAGATACGCAGTATTTT

V gene: TRBV5-1
clone size: -
J gene: TRBJ2-2
CDR3 length: 14
D gene: -
CDR3 protein: CASREGLSTGELFF
CDR3 DNA: TGCGCCAGCAGGGAGGGCCTGAGCACCGGGGAGCTGTTTTTT

V gene: TRBV6-5
clone size: -
J gene: TRBJ1-6
CDR3 length: 15
D gene: -
CDR3 protein: CASRPWGQGDSPLHF
CDR3 DNA: TGTGCCAGCAGGCCGTGGGGGCAGGGCGACTCACCCCTCCACTTT

V gene: TRBV11-2
clone size: -
J gene: TRBJ1-1
CDR3 length: 14
D gene: -
CDR3 protein: CASSGTPKNTEAFF
CDR3 DNA: TGTGCCAGCAGCGGGACACCTAAGAACACTGAAGCTTTCTTT

V gene: TRBV7-9
clone size: once
J gene: TRBJ2-1
CDR3 length: 10
D gene: -
CDR3 protein: CASSNNEQFF
CDR3 DNA: TGTGCCAGCAGTAACAATGAGCAGTTCTTC

V gene: TRBV6-2/TRBV6-3
clone size: -
J gene: TRBJ1-1
CDR3 length: 13
D gene: -
CDR3 protein: CASSYSRNTEAFF
CDR3 DNA: TGTGCCAGCAGTTATTCCCGGAACACTGAAGCTTTCTTT

V gene: TRBV25-1
clone size: -
J gene: TRBJ2-2
CDR3 length: 14
D gene: TRBD1
CDR3 protein: CASSRGQGPGELFF
CDR3 DNA: TGTGCCAGCAGCAGGGGACAGGGGCCCGGGGAGCTGTTTTTT

V gene: TRBV7-8
clone size: -
J gene: TRBJ2-7
CDR3 length: 14
D gene: TRBD1
CDR3 protein: CASSPGTAAYEQYF
CDR3 DNA: TGTGCCAGCAGCCCCGGGACAGCGGCCTACGAGCAGTACTTC

V gene: TRBV29-1
clone size: -
J gene: TRBJ1-1
CDR3 length: 13
D gene: TRBD1
CDR3 protein: CSVEGQGNTEAFF
CDR3 DNA: TGCAGCGTTGAGGGACAGGGTAACACTGAAGCTTTCTTT

V gene: TRBV13
clone size: -
J gene: TRBJ2-7
CDR3 length: 14
D gene: TRBD1
CDR3 protein: CASSLGGQSYEQYF
CDR3 DNA: TGTGCCAGCAGCTTAGGGGGACAGAGCTACGAGCAGTACTTC

V gene: TRBV11-3
clone size: -
J gene: TRBJ2-3
CDR3 length: 17
D gene: TRBD2
CDR3 protein: CASSSRRESGRTDTQYF
CDR3 DNA: TGTGCCAGCAGCTCTCGCCGGGAAAGCGGGAGAACAGATACGCAGTATTTT

V gene: TRBV5-1
clone size: -
J gene: TRBJ1-2
CDR3 length: 14
D gene: -
CDR3 protein: CASSPPDSLESYTF
CDR3 DNA: TGCGCCAGCAGCCCCCCGGACAGTCTGGAGAGCTACACCTTC

V gene: TRBV28
clone size: -
J gene: TRBJ1-6
CDR3 length: 14
D gene: -
CDR3 protein: CASTGGGFGSPLHF
CDR3 DNA: TGTGCCAGCACTGGTGGGGGCTTCGGATCACCCCTCCACTTT

V gene: TRBV28
clone size: -
J gene: TRBJ2-1
CDR3 length: 17
D gene: TRBD1
CDR3 protein: CASSLGVGQGTYNEQFF
CDR3 DNA: TGTGCCAGCAGTTTAGGGGTTGGACAGGGGACCTACAATGAGCAGTTCTTC

V gene: TRBV11-3
clone size: -
J gene: TRBJ2-3
CDR3 length: 16
D gene: -
CDR3 protein: CASSQTFGASTDTQYF
CDR3 DNA: TGTGCCAGCAGCCAAACTTTCGGAGCCAGCACAGATACGCAGTATTTT

V gene: TRBV4-1
clone size: few
J gene: TRBJ1-2
CDR3 length: 15
D gene: TRBD1
CDR3 protein: CASSRTGQGRLGYTF
CDR3 DNA: TGCGCCAGCAGCCGAACTGGACAGGGGAGATTAGGCTACACCTTC

V gene: TRBV2
clone size: -
J gene: TRBJ1-6
CDR3 length: 14
D gene: -
CDR3 protein: CASSVIQGHSPLHF
CDR3 DNA: TGTGCCAGCAGCGTAATACAGGGACATTCACCCCTCCACTTT

V gene: TRBV28
clone size: -
J gene: TRBJ2-5
CDR3 length: 15
D gene: -
CDR3 protein: CASSADRPTQETQYF
CDR3 DNA: TGTGCCAGCAGCGCCGACAGGCCAACTCAAGAGACCCAGTACTTC

V gene: TRBV10-2
clone size: -
J gene: TRBJ1-2
CDR3 length: 15
D gene: TRBD1
CDR3 protein: CASTPGQGQGYGYTF
CDR3 DNA: TGCGCCAGCACCCCGGGACAGGGGCAGGGCTATGGCTACACCTTC

V gene: TRBV11-3
clone size: -
J gene: TRBJ1-1
CDR3 length: 17
D gene: -
CDR3 protein: CASKLKIDFPVAPEAFF
CDR3 DNA: TGTGCCAGCAAACTTAAGATAGACTTTCCGGTCGCCCCTGAAGCTTTCTTT

V gene: TRBV19
clone size: -
J gene: TRBJ2-3
CDR3 length: 13
D gene: -
CDR3 protein: CASSTLSTDTQYF
CDR3 DNA: TGTGCCAGTAGTACCCTTAGCACAGATACGCAGTATTTT

V gene: TRBV2
clone size: -
J gene: TRBJ2-3
CDR3 length: 14
D gene: TRBD1
CDR3 protein: CASRRGPTPNTQYF
CDR3 DNA: TGTGCCAGCAGGAGGGGGCCTACACCGAATACGCAGTATTTT

V gene: TRBV4-3
clone size: -
J gene: TRBJ2-3
CDR3 length: 14
D gene: -
CDR3 protein: CASSLLAEPDTQYF
CDR3 DNA: TGCGCCAGCAGCCTTCTAGCTGAGCCGGATACGCAGTATTTT

V gene: TRBV11-3
clone size: -
J gene: TRBJ2-7
CDR3 length: 19
D gene: -
CDR3 protein: CASSLDRRGSFSVSYEQYF
CDR3 DNA: TGTGCCAGCAGCTTAGATCGAAGGGGGTCGTTTTCGGTGTCCTACGAGCAGTACTTC

V gene: TRBV24-1
clone size: -
J gene: TRBJ1-2
CDR3 length: 14
D gene: -
CDR3 protein: CATSDVQNSRGYTF
CDR3 DNA: TGTGCCACCAGTGATGTTCAAAACTCTAGGGGCTACACCTTC

V gene: TRBV7-8
clone size: -
J gene: TRBJ2-4
CDR3 length: 18
D gene: TRBD1
CDR3 protein: CASSLGGQVLLAKNIQYF
CDR3 DNA: TGTGCCAGCAGCTTAGGAGGACAGGTACTCCTAGCCAAAAACATTCAGTACTTC